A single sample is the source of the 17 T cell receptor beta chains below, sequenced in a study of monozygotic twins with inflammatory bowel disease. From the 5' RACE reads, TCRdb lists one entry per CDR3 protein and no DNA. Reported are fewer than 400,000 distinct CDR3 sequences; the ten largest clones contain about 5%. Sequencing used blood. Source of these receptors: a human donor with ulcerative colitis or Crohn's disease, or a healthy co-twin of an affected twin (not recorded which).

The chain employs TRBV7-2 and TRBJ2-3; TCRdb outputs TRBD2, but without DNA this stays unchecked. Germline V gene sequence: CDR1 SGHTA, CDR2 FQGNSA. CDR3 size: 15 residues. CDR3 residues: CASSKRGGEVDTQYF. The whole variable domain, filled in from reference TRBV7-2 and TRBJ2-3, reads GAGVSQSPSNKVTEKGKDVELRCDPISGHTALYWYRQSLGQGLEFLIYFQGNSAPDKSGLPSDRFSAERTGGSVSTLTIQRTQQEDSAVYLCASSKRGGEVDTQYFGPGTRLTVL.

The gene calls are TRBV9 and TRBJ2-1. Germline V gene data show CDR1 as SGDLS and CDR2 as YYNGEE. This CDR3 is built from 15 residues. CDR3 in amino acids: CASSVDLSSYNEQFF.

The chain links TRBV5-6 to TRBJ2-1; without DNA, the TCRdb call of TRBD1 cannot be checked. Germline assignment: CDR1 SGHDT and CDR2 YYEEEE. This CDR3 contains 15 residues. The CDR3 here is CASSPGGPVRNEQFF.

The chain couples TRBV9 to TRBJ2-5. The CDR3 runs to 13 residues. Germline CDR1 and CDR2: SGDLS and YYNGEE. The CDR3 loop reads CASSGLRLETQYF.

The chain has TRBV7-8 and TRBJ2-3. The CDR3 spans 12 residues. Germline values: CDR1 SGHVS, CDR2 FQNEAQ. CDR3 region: CASTKSRHTQYF.

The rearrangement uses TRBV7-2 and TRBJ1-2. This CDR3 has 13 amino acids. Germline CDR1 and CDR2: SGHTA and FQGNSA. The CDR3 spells CASSLDSYYGYTF.

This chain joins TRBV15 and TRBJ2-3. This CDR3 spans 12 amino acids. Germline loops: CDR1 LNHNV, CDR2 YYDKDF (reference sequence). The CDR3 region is CATSRKGDTQYF. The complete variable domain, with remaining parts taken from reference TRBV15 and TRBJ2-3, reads DAMVIQNPRYQVTQFGKPVTLSCSQTLNHNVMYWYQQKSSQAPKLLFHYYDKDFNNEADTPDNFQSRRPNTSFCFLDIRSPGLGDTAMYLCATSRKGDTQYFGPGTRLTVL.

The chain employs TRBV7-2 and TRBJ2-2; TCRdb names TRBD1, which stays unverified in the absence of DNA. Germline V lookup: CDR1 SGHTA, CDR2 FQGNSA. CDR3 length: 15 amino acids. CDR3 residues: CASSPGTAYTGELFF.

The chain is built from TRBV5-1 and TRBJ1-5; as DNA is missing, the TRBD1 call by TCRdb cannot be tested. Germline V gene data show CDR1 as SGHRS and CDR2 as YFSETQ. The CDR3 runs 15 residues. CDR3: CASSLGTGGNQPQHF.

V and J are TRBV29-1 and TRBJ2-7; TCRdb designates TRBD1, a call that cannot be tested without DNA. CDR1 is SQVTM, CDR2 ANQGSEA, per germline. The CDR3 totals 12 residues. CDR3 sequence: CSVAKQGHEQYF.

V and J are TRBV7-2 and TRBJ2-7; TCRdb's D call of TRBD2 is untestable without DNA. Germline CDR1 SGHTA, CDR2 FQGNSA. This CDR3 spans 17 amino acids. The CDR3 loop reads CASSLVWGGLGGYEQYF.

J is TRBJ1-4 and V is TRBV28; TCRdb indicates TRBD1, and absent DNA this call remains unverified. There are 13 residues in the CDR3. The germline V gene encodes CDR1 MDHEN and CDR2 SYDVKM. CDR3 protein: CASSTGGREKLFF.

The chain's CDR3 is CASSLGELAKNIQYF. The chain links TRBV12-3 or TRBV12-4 to TRBJ2-4; the D gene TCRdb calls, TRBD2, cannot be checked with no DNA. There are 15 residues in the CDR3.

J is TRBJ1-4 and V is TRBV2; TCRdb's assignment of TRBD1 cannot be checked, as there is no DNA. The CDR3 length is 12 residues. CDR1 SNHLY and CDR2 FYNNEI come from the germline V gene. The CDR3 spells CASGGQGGVLFF.

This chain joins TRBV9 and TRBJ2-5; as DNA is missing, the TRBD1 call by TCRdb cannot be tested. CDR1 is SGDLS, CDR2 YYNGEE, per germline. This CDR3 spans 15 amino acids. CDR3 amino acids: CASSVEFPGKETQYF.

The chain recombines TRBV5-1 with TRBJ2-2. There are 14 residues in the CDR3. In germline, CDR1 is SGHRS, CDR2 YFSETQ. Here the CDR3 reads CASSLDSFTGELFF.

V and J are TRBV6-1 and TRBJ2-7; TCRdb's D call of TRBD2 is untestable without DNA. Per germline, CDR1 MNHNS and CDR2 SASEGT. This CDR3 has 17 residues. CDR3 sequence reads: CASSQKTSGHYLYEQYF.